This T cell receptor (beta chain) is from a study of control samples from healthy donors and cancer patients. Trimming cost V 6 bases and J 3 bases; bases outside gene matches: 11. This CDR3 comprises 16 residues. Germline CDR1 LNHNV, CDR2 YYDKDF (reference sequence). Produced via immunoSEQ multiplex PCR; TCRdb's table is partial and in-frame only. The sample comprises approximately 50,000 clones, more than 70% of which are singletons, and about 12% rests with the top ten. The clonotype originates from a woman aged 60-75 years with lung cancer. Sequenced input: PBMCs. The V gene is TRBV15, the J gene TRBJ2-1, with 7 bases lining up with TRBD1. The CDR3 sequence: CATRDASSGGYNEQFF. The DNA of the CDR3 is TGTGCCACCAGGGACGCGAGTTCAGGGGGCTACAATGAGCAGTTCTTC.